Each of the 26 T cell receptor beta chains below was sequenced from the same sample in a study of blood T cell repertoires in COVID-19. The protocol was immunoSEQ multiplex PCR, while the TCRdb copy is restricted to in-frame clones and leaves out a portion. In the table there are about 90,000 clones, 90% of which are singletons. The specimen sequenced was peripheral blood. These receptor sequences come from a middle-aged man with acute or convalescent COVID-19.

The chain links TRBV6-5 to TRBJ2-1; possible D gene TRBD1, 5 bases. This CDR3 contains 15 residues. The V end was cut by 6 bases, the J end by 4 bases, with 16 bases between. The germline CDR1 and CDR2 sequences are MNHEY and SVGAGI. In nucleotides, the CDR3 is TGTGCCAGCAGGACCACAGGTTTGCTTTACAATGAGCAGTTCTTC. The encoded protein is CASRTTGLLYNEQFF.

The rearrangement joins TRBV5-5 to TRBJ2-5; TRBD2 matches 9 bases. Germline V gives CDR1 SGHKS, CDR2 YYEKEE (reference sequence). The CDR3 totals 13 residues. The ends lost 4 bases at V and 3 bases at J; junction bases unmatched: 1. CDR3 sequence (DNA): TGTGCCAGCAGCCGCGGGGGGGAAGAGACCCAGTACTTC. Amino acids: CASSRGGEETQYF.

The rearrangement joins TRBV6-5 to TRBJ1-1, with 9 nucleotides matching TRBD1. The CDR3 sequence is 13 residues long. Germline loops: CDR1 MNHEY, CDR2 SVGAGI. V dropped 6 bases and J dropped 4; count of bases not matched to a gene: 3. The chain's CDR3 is CASRQTGGTEAFF. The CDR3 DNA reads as TGTGCCAGCAGACAGACAGGGGGCACTGAAGCTTTCTTT.

This chain's CDR3 is CASSLRLAWVVADTQYF. CDR3 DNA sequence: TGTGCCAGCAGCTTAAGATTAGCGTGGGTGGTGGCAGATACGCAGTATTTT. The V and J genes are TRBV5-4 and TRBJ2-3; TRBD2 might be the D (5 bases). V lost 2 bases and J lost 4, with 20 bases in between. CDR1 and CDR2 from the germline V gene are SGHNT and YYREEE (reference sequence). The CDR3 extends over 17 amino acids.

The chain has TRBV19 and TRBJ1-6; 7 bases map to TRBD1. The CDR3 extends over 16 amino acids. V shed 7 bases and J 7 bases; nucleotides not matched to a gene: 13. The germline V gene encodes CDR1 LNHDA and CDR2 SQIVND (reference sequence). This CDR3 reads CASNPRTGWENSPLHF. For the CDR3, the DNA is TGTGCCAGTAACCCCCGGACAGGATGGGAAAATTCACCCCTCCACTTT.

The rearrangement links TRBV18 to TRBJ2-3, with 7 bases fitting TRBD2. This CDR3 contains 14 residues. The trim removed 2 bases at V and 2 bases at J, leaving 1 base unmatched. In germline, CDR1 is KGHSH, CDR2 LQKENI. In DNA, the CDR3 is TGTGCCAGCTCACCAAGCGGGACCACAGATACGCAGTATTTT. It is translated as CASSPSGTTDTQYF.

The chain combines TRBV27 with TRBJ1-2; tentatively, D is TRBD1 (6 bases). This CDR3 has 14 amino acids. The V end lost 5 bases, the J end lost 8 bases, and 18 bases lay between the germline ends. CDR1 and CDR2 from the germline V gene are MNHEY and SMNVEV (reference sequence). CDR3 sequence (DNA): TGTGCCAGCAGTACCCACCAGGGGACGCAGGGCTACACCTTC. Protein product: CASSTHQGTQGYTF.

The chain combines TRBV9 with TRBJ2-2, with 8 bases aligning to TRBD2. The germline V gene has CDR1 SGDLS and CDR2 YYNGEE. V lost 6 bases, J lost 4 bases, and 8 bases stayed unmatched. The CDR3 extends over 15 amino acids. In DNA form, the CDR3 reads TGTGCCAGCACTCCGGGGGGGCTCAGCACCGGGGAGCTGTTTTTT. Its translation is CASTPGGLSTGELFF. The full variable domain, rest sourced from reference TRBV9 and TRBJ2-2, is DSGVTQTPKHLITATGQRVTLRCSPRSGDLSVYWYQQSLDQGLQFLIQYYNGEERAKGNILERFSAQQFPDLHSELNLSSLELGDSALYFCASTPGGLSTGELFFGEGSRLTVL.

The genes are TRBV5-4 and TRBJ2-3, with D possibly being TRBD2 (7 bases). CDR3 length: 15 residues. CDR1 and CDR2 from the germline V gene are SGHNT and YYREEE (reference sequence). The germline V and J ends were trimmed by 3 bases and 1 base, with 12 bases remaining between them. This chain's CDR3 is CASSYGRGGTDTQYF. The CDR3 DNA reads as TGTGCCAGCAGCTATGGGAGGGGGGGCACAGATACGCAGTATTTT.

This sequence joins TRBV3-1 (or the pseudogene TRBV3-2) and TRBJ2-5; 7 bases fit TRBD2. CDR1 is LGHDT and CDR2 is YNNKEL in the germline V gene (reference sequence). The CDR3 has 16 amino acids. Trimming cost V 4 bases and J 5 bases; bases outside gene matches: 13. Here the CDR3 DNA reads TGTGCCAGCAGCCGACAGTGGGGAGGGCGCCATGAGACCCAGTACTTC. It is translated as CASSRQWGGRHETQYF.

CDR3 sequence (DNA): TGTGCCTGGAGTGCCTGGACACAATCCACAGATACGCAGTATTTT. This gives the protein CAWSAWTQSTDTQYF. The chain has TRBV30 and TRBJ2-3; D perhaps matches TRBD1 (5 bases). V lost 1 base to trimming and J lost 2 bases, with 13 bases between them. From germline, CDR1 is GTSNPN and CDR2 SVGIG (reference sequence). The CDR3 contains 15 residues.

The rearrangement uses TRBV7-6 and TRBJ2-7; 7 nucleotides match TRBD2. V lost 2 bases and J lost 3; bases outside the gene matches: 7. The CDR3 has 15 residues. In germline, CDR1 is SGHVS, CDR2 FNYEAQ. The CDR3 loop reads CASSLTGEGGYEQYF. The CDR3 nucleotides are TGTGCCAGCAGCTTAACGGGGGAGGGCGGCTACGAGCAGTACTTC.

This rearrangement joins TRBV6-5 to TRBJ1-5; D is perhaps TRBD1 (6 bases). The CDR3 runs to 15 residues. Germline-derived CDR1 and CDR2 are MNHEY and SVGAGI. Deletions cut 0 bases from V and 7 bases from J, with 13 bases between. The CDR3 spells CASSYSWQGWQPQHF. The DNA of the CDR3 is TGTGCCAGCAGTTACTCGTGGCAGGGGTGGCAGCCCCAGCATTTT.

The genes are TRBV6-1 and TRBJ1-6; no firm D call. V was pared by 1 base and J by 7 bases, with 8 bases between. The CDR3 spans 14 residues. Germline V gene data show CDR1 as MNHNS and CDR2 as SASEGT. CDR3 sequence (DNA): TGTGCCAGCAGTGAAGGACTATGGAATTCACCCCTCCACTTT. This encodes CASSEGLWNSPLHF.

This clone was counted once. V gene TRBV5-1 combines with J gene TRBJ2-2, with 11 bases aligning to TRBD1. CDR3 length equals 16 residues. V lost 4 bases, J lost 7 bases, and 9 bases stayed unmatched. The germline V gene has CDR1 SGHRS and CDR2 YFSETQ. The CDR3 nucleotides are TGCGCCAGCAGCCCTTGGACAGGGGGCGAGATCGGGGAGCTGTTTTTT. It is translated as CASSPWTGGEIGELFF. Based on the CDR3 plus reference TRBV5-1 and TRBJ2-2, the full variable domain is KAGVTQTPRYLIKTRGQQVTLSCSPISGHRSVSWYQQTPGQGLQFLFEYFSETQRNKGNFPGRFSGRQFSNSRSEMNVSTLELGDSALYLCASSPWTGGEIGELFFGEGSRLTVL.

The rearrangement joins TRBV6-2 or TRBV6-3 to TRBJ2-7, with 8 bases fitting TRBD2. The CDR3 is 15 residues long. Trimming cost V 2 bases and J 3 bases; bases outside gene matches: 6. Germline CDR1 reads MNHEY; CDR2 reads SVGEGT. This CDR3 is CASSYPRTSIYEQYF. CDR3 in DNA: TGTGCCAGCAGTTACCCGCGGACTAGCATCTACGAGCAGTACTTC.

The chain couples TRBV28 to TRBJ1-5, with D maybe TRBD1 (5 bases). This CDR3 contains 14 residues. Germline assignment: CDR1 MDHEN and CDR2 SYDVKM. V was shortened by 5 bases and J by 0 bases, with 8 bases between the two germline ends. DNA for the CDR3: TGTGCCAGCAGTCCCCAGGGTAGCAATCAGCCCCAGCATTTT. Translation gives CASSPQGSNQPQHF.

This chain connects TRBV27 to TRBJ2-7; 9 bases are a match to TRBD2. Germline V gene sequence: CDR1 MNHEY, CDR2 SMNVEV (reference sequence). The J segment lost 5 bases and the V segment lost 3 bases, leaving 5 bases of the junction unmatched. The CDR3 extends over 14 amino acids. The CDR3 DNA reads TGTGCCAGCAGTTTTAGCGGGAGAGGCCACGAGCAGTACTTC. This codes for CASSFSGRGHEQYF.

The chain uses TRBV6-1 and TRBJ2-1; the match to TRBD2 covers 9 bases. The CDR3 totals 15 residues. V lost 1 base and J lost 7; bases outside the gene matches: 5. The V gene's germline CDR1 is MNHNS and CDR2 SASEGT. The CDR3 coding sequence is TGTGCCAGCAGTGAAGTACCGGGACTAGCAAATGAGCAGTTCTTC. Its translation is CASSEVPGLANEQFF.

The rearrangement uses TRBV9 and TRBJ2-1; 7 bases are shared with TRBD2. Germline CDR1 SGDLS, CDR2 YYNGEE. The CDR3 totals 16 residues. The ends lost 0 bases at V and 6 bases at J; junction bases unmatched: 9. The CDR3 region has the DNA TGTGCCAGCAGCGTAGCTGGGGCGGGAGTAGTCAATGAGCAGTTCTTC. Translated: CASSVAGAGVVNEQFF.

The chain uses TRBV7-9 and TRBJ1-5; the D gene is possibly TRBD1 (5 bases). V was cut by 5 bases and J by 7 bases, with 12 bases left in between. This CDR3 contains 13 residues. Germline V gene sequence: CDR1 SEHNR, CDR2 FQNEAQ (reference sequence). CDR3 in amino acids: CASSPDGGQPQHF. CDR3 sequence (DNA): TGTGCCAGCAGCCCGGACGGGGGACAGCCCCAGCATTTT. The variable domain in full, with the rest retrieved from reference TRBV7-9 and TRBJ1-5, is DTGVSQNPRHKITKRGQNVTFRCDPISEHNRLYWYRQTLGQGPEFLTYFQNEAQLEKSRLLSDRFSAERPKGSFSTLEIQRTEQGDSAMYLCASSPDGGQPQHFGDGTRLSIL.

CDR3 sequence: CASRPPGSYEQYF. The DNA of the CDR3 is TGTGCCAGCAGACCCCCCGGGAGCTACGAGCAGTACTTC. The V call is TRBV28, the J call TRBJ2-7, with a weak D call TRBD2 (6 bases). There are 13 residues in the CDR3. V dropped 6 bases and J dropped 3 bases, with 12 bases sitting between them. Germline assignment: CDR1 MDHEN and CDR2 SYDVKM.

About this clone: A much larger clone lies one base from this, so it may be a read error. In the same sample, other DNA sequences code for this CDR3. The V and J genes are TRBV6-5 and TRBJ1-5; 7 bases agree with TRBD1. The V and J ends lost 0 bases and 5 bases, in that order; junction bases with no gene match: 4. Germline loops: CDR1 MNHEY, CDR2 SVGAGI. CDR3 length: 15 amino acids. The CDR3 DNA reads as TGTGCCAGCAGTTACTCAAACAGGGGCGATCAGCCCCAGCATTTT. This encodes CASSYSNRGDQPQHF.

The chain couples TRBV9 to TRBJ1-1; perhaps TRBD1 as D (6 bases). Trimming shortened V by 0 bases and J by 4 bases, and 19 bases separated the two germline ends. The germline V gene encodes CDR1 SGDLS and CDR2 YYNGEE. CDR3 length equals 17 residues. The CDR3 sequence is CASSVVGTGLVGTEAFF. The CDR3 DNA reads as TGTGCCAGCAGCGTAGTAGGAACAGGGCTGGTGGGCACTGAAGCTTTCTTT.

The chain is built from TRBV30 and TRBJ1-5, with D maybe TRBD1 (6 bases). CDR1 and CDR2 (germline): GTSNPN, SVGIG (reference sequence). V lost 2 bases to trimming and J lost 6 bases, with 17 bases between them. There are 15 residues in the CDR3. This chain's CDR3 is CAWSTGRGAFQPQHF. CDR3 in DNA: TGTGCCTGGAGTACCGGCAGGGGTGCGTTTCAGCCCCAGCATTTT.

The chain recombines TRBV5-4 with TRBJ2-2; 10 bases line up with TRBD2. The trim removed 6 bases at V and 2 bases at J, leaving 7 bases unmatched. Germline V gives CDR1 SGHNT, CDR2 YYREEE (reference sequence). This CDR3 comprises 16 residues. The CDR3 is CASTPSSGGNTGELFF. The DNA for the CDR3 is TGTGCCAGCACCCCTTCTAGCGGGGGAAACACCGGGGAGCTGTTTTTT.